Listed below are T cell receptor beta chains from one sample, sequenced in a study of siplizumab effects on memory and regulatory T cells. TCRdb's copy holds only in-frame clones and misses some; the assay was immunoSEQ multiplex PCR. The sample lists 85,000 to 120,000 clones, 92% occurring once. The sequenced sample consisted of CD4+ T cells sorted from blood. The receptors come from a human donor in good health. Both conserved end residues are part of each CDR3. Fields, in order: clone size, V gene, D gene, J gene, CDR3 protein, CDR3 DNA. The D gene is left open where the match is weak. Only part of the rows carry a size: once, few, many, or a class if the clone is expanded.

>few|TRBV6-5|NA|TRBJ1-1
CASSYSISMNTEAFF
TGTGCCAGCAGTTACTCGATATCAATGAACACTGAAGCTTTCTTT
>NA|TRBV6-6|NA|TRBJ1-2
CASSPDPTLGRGYTF
TGTGCCAGCAGTCCTGACCCGACCCTAGGGCGGGGCTACACCTTC
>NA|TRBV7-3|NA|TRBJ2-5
CASSPGQEETQYF
TGTGCCAGCAGCCCCGGACAAGAAGAGACCCAGTACTTC
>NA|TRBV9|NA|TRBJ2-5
CASSVVGETQYF
TGTGCCAGCAGCGTAGTCGGTGAGACCCAGTACTTC
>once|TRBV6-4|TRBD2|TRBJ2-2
CASSARLARNTGELFF
TGTGCCAGCAGTGCCAGACTAGCGCGGAACACCGGGGAGCTGTTTTTT
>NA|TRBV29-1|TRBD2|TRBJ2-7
CSARLVAGGMGGEQYF
TGCAGCGCCAGACTTGTGGCAGGCGGGATGGGGGGGGAGCAGTACTTC
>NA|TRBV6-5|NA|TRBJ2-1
CASSRNNEQFF
TGTGCCAGCAGTCGGAATAATGAGCAGTTCTTC
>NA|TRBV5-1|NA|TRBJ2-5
CASSRVQETQYF
TGCGCCAGCAGCCGAGTTCAAGAGACCCAGTACTTC
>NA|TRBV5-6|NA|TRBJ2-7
CASSLRRLTHYEQYF
TGTGCCAGCAGCTTAAGACGGCTCACCCACTACGAGCAGTACTTC
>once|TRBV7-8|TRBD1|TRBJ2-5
CASSSGTVKETQYF
TGTGCCAGCAGCTCCGGGACAGTAAAAGAGACCCAGTACTTC
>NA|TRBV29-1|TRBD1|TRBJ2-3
CSGGQGTDTQYF
TGCAGCGGTGGACAGGGAACAGATACGCAGTATTTT
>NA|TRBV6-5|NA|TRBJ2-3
CASAIHRETDTQYF
TGTGCCAGCGCCATCCATCGGGAGACGGATACGCAGTATTTT
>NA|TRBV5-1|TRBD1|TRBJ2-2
CASSLLSTGVGELFF
TGCGCCAGCAGCTTGCTCTCGACAGGGGTCGGGGAGCTGTTTTTT
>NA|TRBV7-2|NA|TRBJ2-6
CASSIQAGANVLTF
TGTGCCAGCAGCATACAGGCTGGGGCCAACGTCCTGACTTTC
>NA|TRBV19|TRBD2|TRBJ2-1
CASRKPAGGNEQFF
TGTGCCAGCCGGAAGCCGGCGGGGGGCAATGAGCAGTTCTTC
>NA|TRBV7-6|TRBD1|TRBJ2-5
CASSLVPGQGQETQYF
TGTGCCAGCAGCTTAGTCCCGGGACAGGGGCAAGAGACCCAGTACTTC
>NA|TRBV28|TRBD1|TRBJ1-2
CASSPIPAGQGVVGYTF
TGTGCCAGCAGTCCCATCCCCGCGGGACAGGGGGTGGTTGGCTACACCTTC
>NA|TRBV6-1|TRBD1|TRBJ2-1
CASSELMGQGYNEQFF
TGTGCCAGCAGTGAACTTATGGGACAGGGATACAATGAGCAGTTCTTC
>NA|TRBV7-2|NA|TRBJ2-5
CASSLIRDGTQYF
TGTGCCAGCAGCCTCATCAGGGATGGGACCCAGTACTTC
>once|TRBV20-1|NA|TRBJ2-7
CSAWAGYEQYF
TGCAGTGCTTGGGCAGGCTACGAGCAGTACTTC
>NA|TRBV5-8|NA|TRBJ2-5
CASSLQVGGETQYF
TGTGCCAGCAGCTTACAGGTCGGTGGAGAGACCCAGTACTTC
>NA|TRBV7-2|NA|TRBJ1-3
CASSLAMGSGNTIYF
TGTGCCAGCAGCTTAGCGATGGGCTCTGGAAACACCATATATTTT
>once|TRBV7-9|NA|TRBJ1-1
CASSLVMNTEAFF
TGTGCCAGCAGCCTGGTAATGAACACTGAAGCTTTCTTT
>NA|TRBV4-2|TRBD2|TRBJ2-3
CASSGQLAASTDTQYF
TGTGCCAGCAGCGGACAACTAGCGGCTAGCACAGATACGCAGTATTTT
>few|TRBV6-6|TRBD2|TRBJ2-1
CASSPGTSHHNEQFF
TGTGCCAGCAGTCCAGGGACTAGTCACCACAATGAGCAGTTCTTC
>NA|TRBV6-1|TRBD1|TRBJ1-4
CASIRQGVEKLFF
TGTGCCAGCATTCGACAGGGAGTTGAAAAACTGTTTTTT
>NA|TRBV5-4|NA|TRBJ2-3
CASSLPTRRVGGTDTQYF
TGTGCCAGCAGCTTGCCCACTAGGAGGGTGGGAGGCACAGATACGCAGTATTTT
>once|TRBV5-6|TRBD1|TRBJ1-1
CASRRPGQGYTEAFF
TGTGCCAGCAGGCGTCCGGGACAGGGCTACACTGAAGCTTTCTTT
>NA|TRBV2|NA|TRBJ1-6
CASSTQGPAMRNSPLHF
TGTGCCAGCAGTACTCAGGGCCCCGCCATGAGAAATTCACCCCTCCACTTT
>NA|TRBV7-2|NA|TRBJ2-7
CASSQLAGYEQYF
TGTGCCAGCAGTCAGTTAGCCGGCTACGAGCAGTACTTC
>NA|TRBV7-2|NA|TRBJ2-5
CASEKRVGGRYGTQYF
TGTGCCAGCGAAAAGAGGGTAGGCGGTCGGTACGGGACCCAGTACTTC
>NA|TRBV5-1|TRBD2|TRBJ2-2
CASSLSGRTNTGELFF
TGCGCCAGCAGCCTGAGCGGGAGGACAAACACCGGGGAGCTGTTTTTT